This T cell receptor (beta chain) was captured in a study of identical twins. Regarding the study as a whole: Out-of-frame alpha sequences shared between twins exhibited an excess of low generation probability.

In this sample, this clonotype turned up many times. Antigen unknown. Unique molecular identifiers were present on the cDNA, and a universal primer site came from template switching. MiXCR was run by TCRdb on the 5' RACE reads, yielding one entry per CDR3 protein. The sample carries about 240,000 distinct CDR3 sequences, about 11% recorded once. Among all donors, each was a healthy Caucasian. V gave up 3 bases and J gave up 6 bases, with 6 bases separating them. In germline, CDR1 is MNHEY, CDR2 SMNVEV (reference sequence). The CDR3 length is 11 residues. This receptor was taken from a man aged 45-65 years in good health. V and J are TRBV27 and TRBJ2-7, with D unresolved. The sequenced sample was memory T cells sorted from blood. The CDR3 region is CASSFGSEQYF. For the CDR3, the DNA is TGTGCCAGCAGTTTCGGGTCCGAGCAGTACTTC.